Listed below are T cell receptor beta chains from one sample, sequenced in a study of cytotoxic CD8 clonotypes in ibrutinib-treated CLL. Measured with immunoSEQ multiplex PCR; TCRdb has only the in-frame clones, and not every one. The sample includes about 84,000 clones, roughly 86% of them seen just once. Material: PBMCs, obtained before ibrutinib treatment. These receptors came from a human donor with chronic lymphocytic leukemia. The CDR3 runs from the conserved cysteine through the conserved F or W. D genes are given only for firm matches. Some rows mark clone size as missing; the rest say once, few, many or name a class of expanded clone.

j_gene	d_gene	abundance	v_gene	CDR3nt	CDR3aa
TRBJ1-1	.	.	TRBV11-3	TGTGCCAGCAGCTTAGAACATCTCTCTGAAGCTTTCTTT	CASSLEHLSEAFF
TRBJ2-7	TRBD2	.	TRBV4-2	TGTGCCAGCAGCCAAGATCGTTTGAGGGCGGGAGCGAGGCTCTACGAGCAGTACTTC	CASSQDRLRAGARLYEQYF
TRBJ2-7	.	.	TRBV30	TGTGCCTGGAGTGTAATGCCCTCCTACGAGCAGTACTTC	CAWSVMPSYEQYF
TRBJ2-5	.	.	TRBV27	TGTGCCAGCACCTCCTATAGGCAGGGTGGTGAGACCCAGTACTTC	CASTSYRQGGETQYF
TRBJ2-1	.	.	TRBV10-3	TGTGCCATCAGTGTCAGCAATGAGCAGTTCTTC	CAISVSNEQFF
TRBJ2-3	TRBD2	.	TRBV7-3	TGTGCCAGCAGCTTGACTAGCGGGGAAACAGATACGCAGTATTTT	CASSLTSGETDTQYF
TRBJ1-1	TRBD1	.	TRBV5-4	TGTGCCAGCAGCAGAGCCGGGACAGGGAACACTGAAGCTTTCTTT	CASSRAGTGNTEAFF
TRBJ1-1	.	.	TRBV6-1	TGTGCCAGCAGTGTACCAGGGGTCGGCACTGAAGCTTTCTTT	CASSVPGVGTEAFF
TRBJ1-1	.	.	TRBV19	TGTGCCAGTGTGACAAGACAGGCTGAAGCTTTCTTT	CASVTRQAEAFF
TRBJ1-4	TRBD1	.	TRBV5-1	TGCGCCAGCAGCTTAACGGACAGGCCTAATGAAAAACTGTTTTTT	CASSLTDRPNEKLFF
TRBJ1-3	.	.	TRBV2	TGTGCCAGCAGTGACAGGGTGGCAGGAAACACCATATATTTT	CASSDRVAGNTIYF
TRBJ2-5	.	few	TRBV19	TGTGCCAGTAGTAGGGGATACAGTGTAGAGACCCAGTACTTC	CASSRGYSVETQYF
TRBJ1-4	.	.	TRBV19	TGTGCCAGTAGTATGGGTGAAAAACTGTTTTTT	CASSMGEKLFF
TRBJ2-7	TRBD2	.	TRBV27	TGTGCCAGCAGTGAGACTAGCGGGATAACAGAGCAGTACTTC	CASSETSGITEQYF
TRBJ1-1	.	.	TRBV5-1	TGCGCCAGCAGCCCCCAGGGTCGGAGTTTCACTGAAGCTTTCTTT	CASSPQGRSFTEAFF
TRBJ1-5	TRBD1	.	TRBV12-5	TGTGCTAGTGGTTTGTCCTCGACAGGGGACGGCAATCAGCCCCAGCATTTT	CASGLSSTGDGNQPQHF
TRBJ2-1	TRBD2	.	TRBV7-9	TGTGCCAGCAGCTTAGGCGGGACTAGGTCTCTGGATGAGCAGTTCTTC	CASSLGGTRSLDEQFF
TRBJ1-1	.	.	TRBV6-5	TGTGCCAGCAGTTACTCGAATATAAACACTGAAGCTTTCTTT	CASSYSNINTEAFF
TRBJ2-7	.	.	TRBV4-1	TGCGCCAGCAGCCAGGGTAGTCTCGTAAGGACACTCAATTACGAGCAGTACTTC	CASSQGSLVRTLNYEQYF
TRBJ1-5	TRBD1	.	TRBV5-8	TGTGCCAGCAGCTTGGGGACAGGGTCAGCGCATCAGCCCCAGCATTTT	CASSLGTGSAHQPQHF
TRBJ2-3	TRBD2	.	TRBV2	TGTGCCGCCCGGAGCGGGGTAAGCACAGATACGCAGTATTTT	CAARSGVSTDTQYF
TRBJ2-4	.	.	TRBV12-5	TGTGCTAGTGGTTTTTGGGGACTCGAAAACATTCAGTACTTC	CASGFWGLENIQYF
TRBJ1-1	.	.	TRBV2	TGTGCCAGCAGACCGGTAGTTACTATGAACACTGAAGCTTTCTTT	CASRPVVTMNTEAFF
TRBJ1-3	TRBD1	.	TRBV5-1	TGCGCCAGCAGCTTGGGGACAGGGGCAGGAAACACCATATATTTT	CASSLGTGAGNTIYF
TRBJ2-3	.	.	TRBV19	TGTGCCAGTACTAATGGGGCCACAGATACGCAGTATTTT	CASTNGATDTQYF
TRBJ2-3	.	.	TRBV5-6	TGTGCCAGCAGCTTCGCGACCGGCCGCGATACGCAGTATTTT	CASSFATGRDTQYF
TRBJ2-3	.	.	TRBV5-4	TGTGCCAGCAGCTTGGGTCCCGGCACAGATACGCAGTATTTT	CASSLGPGTDTQYF
TRBJ2-7	TRBD1	.	TRBV28	TGTGCCAGCAGTTTGCGGACAGGGATATACTACGAGCAGTACTTC	CASSLRTGIYYEQYF
TRBJ1-4	TRBD1	.	TRBV4-1	TGCGCCAGCAGCCAAACACAGGGGTTCGCAACTAATGAAAAACTGTTTTTT	CASSQTQGFATNEKLFF
TRBJ1-2	.	once	TRBV18	TGTGCCAGCTCACCCCTCGCGCCAGGACACTATGGCTACACCTTC	CASSPLAPGHYGYTF
TRBJ2-2	TRBD1	.	TRBV5-6	TGTGCCAGCAGCCTACTACGGGACAGAGTATACACCGGGGAGCTGTTTTTT	CASSLLRDRVYTGELFF
TRBJ1-5	.	once	TRBV27	TGTGCCAGCAGTTTAAGGTGGGATCAGCCCCAGCATTTT	CASSLRWDQPQHF
TRBJ1-1	.	.	TRBV11-2	TGTGCCAGCACCACCGTCGGCCAGTACAACACTGAAGCTTTCTTT	CASTTVGQYNTEAFF
TRBJ2-1	.	.	TRBV7-9	TGTGCCAGCAGCTTACCAGCGGATGAGCAGTTCTTC	CASSLPADEQFF
TRBJ2-2	.	.	TRBV7-8	TGTGCCAGCAGCTTAAGATCCGAGGCGGCGGGCCGCACCGGGGAGCTGTTTTTT	CASSLRSEAAGRTGELFF
TRBJ2-1	.	.	TRBV28	TGTGCCAGCAGTTTATACGGCCGGCCGGGTGAGCAGTTCTTC	CASSLYGRPGEQFF
TRBJ1-1	.	.	TRBV6-5	TGTGCCAGCAGTTACTCCCCCCACATGAACACTGAAGCTTTCTTT	CASSYSPHMNTEAFF
TRBJ1-1	TRBD1	.	TRBV7-3	TGTGCCAGCAGCCGTGACAGGGGAAGTATTCAAAACACTGAAGCTTTCTTT	CASSRDRGSIQNTEAFF
TRBJ2-7	.	.	TRBV5-6	TGTGCCAGCAGCCTGGCGGCAAGGCGGTTTACCTACGAGCAGTACTTC	CASSLAARRFTYEQYF
TRBJ2-1	.	.	TRBV10-3	TGTGCCATCGCCGCCTCCAATGAGCAGTTCTTC	CAIAASNEQFF
TRBJ2-1	.	.	TRBV4-2	TGTGCCAGCAGCCAAGATCAAGGTCTAGGTAGTGGTGAGCAGTTCTTC	CASSQDQGLGSGEQFF
TRBJ2-3	TRBD2	.	TRBV30	TGTGCCTGGGCGGGACTAGCGGGCACAGATACGCAGTATTTT	CAWAGLAGTDTQYF
TRBJ1-5	TRBD1	.	TRBV5-8	TGTGCCAGCAGCTTGGGAGTACGTACCAGGGGGAGCAATCAGCCCCAGCATTTT	CASSLGVRTRGSNQPQHF
TRBJ1-1	.	.	TRBV28	TGTGCCAGCAGTTCCCGGGACAAGAACACTGAAGCTTTCTTT	CASSSRDKNTEAFF
TRBJ1-1	.	.	TRBV21-1	TGTGCCAGCAGCAAAGGAAAACGGCCTGAAGCTTTCTTT	CASSKGKRPEAFF
TRBJ2-6	.	.	TRBV7-3	TGTGCCAGCAGTTCTGGGGCCAACGTCCTGACTTTC	CASSSGANVLTF
TRBJ1-4	.	.	TRBV6-1	TGTGCCAGCAGTGGAGGATGGGTAGCAACTAATGAAAAACTGTTTTTT	CASSGGWVATNEKLFF
TRBJ1-5	.	.	TRBV6-1	TGTGCCAGCAGTGAACCCCCAGGGCAGACCTATAGCAATCAGCCCCAGCATTTT	CASSEPPGQTYSNQPQHF
TRBJ1-2	TRBD1	.	TRBV28	TGTGCCAGCAGTTTACTTACCCCGGGACAGTCCTATGGCTACACCTTC	CASSLLTPGQSYGYTF
TRBJ2-7	.	.	TRBV7-3	TGTGCCAGCAGCCCCCCGGGCAGGGTTTCCTACGAGCAGTACTTC	CASSPPGRVSYEQYF
TRBJ1-1	.	.	TRBV5-1	TGCGCCAGCAGCGGGGGCGGTGGTGCTTTCTTT	CASSGGGGAFF
TRBJ1-1	.	.	TRBV5-6	TGTGCCAGCAGCAAGAGTTGGGGGAAGACTGAAGCTTTCTTT	CASSKSWGKTEAFF
TRBJ1-1	.	.	TRBV5-1	TGCGCCAGCAGCGTAACAGATTTTGTGGCCACTGAAGCTTTCTTT	CASSVTDFVATEAFF
TRBJ2-3	.	.	TRBV6-5	TGTGCCAGCAACCCCCACGAGGGCCCCGATACGCAGTATTTT	CASNPHEGPDTQYF
TRBJ1-1	.	.	TRBV11-2	TGTGCCAGCAGCTTAATGGGCTTCGTAGTGTGGACTGAAGCTTTCTTT	CASSLMGFVVWTEAFF